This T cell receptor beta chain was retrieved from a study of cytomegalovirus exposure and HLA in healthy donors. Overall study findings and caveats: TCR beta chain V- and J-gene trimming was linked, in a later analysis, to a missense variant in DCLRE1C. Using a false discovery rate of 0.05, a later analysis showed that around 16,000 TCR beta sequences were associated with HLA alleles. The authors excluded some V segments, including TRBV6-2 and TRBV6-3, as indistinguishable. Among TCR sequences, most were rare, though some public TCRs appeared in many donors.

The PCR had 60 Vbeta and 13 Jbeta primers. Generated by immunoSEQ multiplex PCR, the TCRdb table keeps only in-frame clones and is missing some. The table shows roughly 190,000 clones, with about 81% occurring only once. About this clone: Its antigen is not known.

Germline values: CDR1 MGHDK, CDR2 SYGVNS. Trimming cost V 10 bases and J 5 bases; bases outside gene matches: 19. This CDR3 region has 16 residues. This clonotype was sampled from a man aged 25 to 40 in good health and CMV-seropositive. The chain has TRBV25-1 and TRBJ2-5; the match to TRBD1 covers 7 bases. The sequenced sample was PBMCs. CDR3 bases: TGTGCCACACAGTCCCCCGTGACAGGGTGGGGGGAGACCCAGTACTTC. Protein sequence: CATQSPVTGWGETQYF. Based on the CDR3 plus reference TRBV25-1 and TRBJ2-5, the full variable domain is EADIYQTPRYLVIGTGKKITLECSQTMGHDKMYWYQQDPGMELHLIHYSYGVNSTEKGDLSSESTVSRIRTEHFPLTLESARPSHTSQYLCATQSPVTGWGETQYFGPGTRLLVL.